Below, 3 T cell receptor beta chains from the same sample are listed, as sequenced in a study of CD8 T cells in Susac syndrome. Random hexamers were used to reverse transcribe an amount of about 0.45 to 1 ug RNA. TCRdb fed the immunoSEQ multiplex PCR reads into MiXCR, producing one record per CDR3 protein. The data show under 200,000 distinct CDR3 sequences, around 94% seen once. The sample comprised CD4+ T cells from PBMCs. The receptors originated from a human donor in good health.

V and J are TRBV5-1 and TRBJ2-1, with a possible D match to TRBD2 (5 bases). Germline CDR1 is SGHRS and CDR2 is YFSETQ. The CDR3 totals 12 residues. With 0 bases removed from V and 14 bases from J, the gap between germline ends came to 12 bases. For the CDR3, the DNA is TGCGCCAGCAGCTTGGGTGGGGAGAAAAAGTTCTTC. Translating it yields CASSLGGEKKFF. The variable domain in full, with the rest retrieved from reference TRBV5-1 and TRBJ2-1, is KAGVTQTPRYLIKTRGQQVTLSCSPISGHRSVSWYQQTPGQGLQFLFEYFSETQRNKGNFPGRFSGRQFSNSRSEMNVSTLELGDSALYLCASSLGGEKKFFGPGTRLTVL.

The chain joins TRBV12-3 or TRBV12-4 to TRBJ1-6; the D gene is possibly TRBD1 (5 bases). This CDR3 spans 14 amino acids. Trimming took off 4 bases at V and 6 bases at J, with 10 bases between the two ends. The CDR3 is CASSSEGLNSPLHF. In DNA, the CDR3 is TGTGCCAGCAGTTCAGAGGGACTTAATTCACCCCTCCACTTT.

The chain employs TRBV13 and TRBJ1-1; D is perhaps TRBD1 (5 bases). CDR3 length: 13 residues. Germline CDR1 is PRHDT and CDR2 is FYEKMQ (reference sequence). V lost 3 bases to trimming and J lost 11 bases, with 16 bases between them. The CDR3 sequence is CASSLGRLMAAFF. In DNA, the CDR3 is TGTGCCAGCAGCTTGGGGCGGCTTATGGCTGCTTTCTTT.